One sample yielded the 18 T cell receptor beta chains listed below, sequenced in a study of cytomegalovirus exposure and HLA in healthy donors. Use of 60 Vbeta and 13 Jbeta primers characterized the PCR. TCRdb keeps only in-frame clones here, not all; method: immunoSEQ multiplex PCR. The sample carries around 140,000 clones, more than 65% recorded once. Material for sequencing was PBMCs. The receptors come from a male donor in good health and CMV-seropositive.

This clone is a singleton in its sample. The rearrangement joins TRBV10-3 to TRBJ2-5; 7 bases are a match to TRBD1. Looked up from germline, CDR1 is ENHRY and CDR2 is SYGVKD. The CDR3 sequence is 14 residues long. The trim removed 5 bases at V and 1 base at J, leaving 4 bases unmatched. This CDR3 is CAISKDRAQETQYF. CDR3 coding DNA: TGTGCCATCAGTAAAGACAGGGCCCAAGAGACCCAGTACTTC.

J is TRBJ1-6 and V is TRBV10-2, with D hard to call. CDR1 and CDR2 (germline): WSHSY, SAAADI. V shed 2 bases and J shed 3 bases, with 5 bases lying between them. The CDR3 contains 14 residues. CDR3: CASSEGSYNSPLHF. DNA for the CDR3: TGCGCCAGCAGTGAGGGGAGCTATAATTCACCCCTCCACTTT.

This rearrangement joins TRBV27 to TRBJ1-1; the D gene is possibly TRBD1 (5 bases). Germline CDR1 MNHEY, CDR2 SMNVEV (reference sequence). Trimming shortened V by 5 bases and J by 8 bases, and 18 bases separated the two germline ends. The CDR3 sequence is 14 residues long. CDR3 sequence reads: CASSPPQAGREAFF. The CDR3 nucleotides read TGTGCCAGCAGTCCGCCCCAAGCAGGGAGGGAAGCTTTCTTT.

This chain links TRBV7-8 with TRBJ2-1, with D possibly matching TRBD1 (6 bases). CDR1 and CDR2 from the germline V gene are SGHVS and FQNEAQ. CDR3 length equals 16 residues. Trimming took 5 bases from V and 0 from J, leaving 14 bases between them. This chain's CDR3 is CASSLMRGSSYNEQFF. Here the CDR3 DNA reads TGTGCCAGCAGCCTGATGAGGGGGAGCTCCTACAATGAGCAGTTCTTC.

V is TRBV28 and J is TRBJ1-2; D may be TRBD1 (6 bases). The V end was cut by 3 bases, the J end by 4 bases, with 9 bases between. CDR1 and CDR2 from the germline V gene are MDHEN and SYDVKM. The length of the CDR3 is 13 residues. CDR3 DNA sequence: TGTGCCAGCAGTTTGGGGGGGGCCTATGGCTACACCTTC. As protein: CASSLGGAYGYTF.

This clone was detected only once. The J gene is TRBJ2-7, the V gene TRBV6-1, with a tentative D call TRBD2 (5 bases). This CDR3 spans 14 amino acids. V was trimmed by 3 bases and J by 7 bases, leaving 16 bases between them. Germline CDR1 MNHNS, CDR2 SASEGT. This CDR3 reads CASSEVSLGGEQYF. The CDR3 DNA reads TGTGCCAGCAGTGAGGTGTCCCTGGGCGGGGAGCAGTACTTC.

V is TRBV10-3 and J is TRBJ1-2, with TRBD1 as a possible D gene (5 bases). This CDR3 is 16 amino acids long. CDR1 is ENHRY and CDR2 is SYGVKD in the germline V gene. V lost 0 bases and J lost 5, with 16 bases in between. CDR3 nucleotide sequence: TGTGCCATCAGTGAGTCGACTCGGTCAGGGTTTTATGGCTACACCTTC. It yields the protein CAISESTRSGFYGYTF.

This clone was recorded only once. The chain joins TRBV5-5 to TRBJ2-7, with 9 bases that match TRBD1. Losses at the gene ends were 2 bases for V and 5 bases for J; bases not matched to a gene: 17. This CDR3 is built from 18 residues. Germline V gene data show CDR1 as SGHKS and CDR2 as YYEKEE (reference sequence). The CDR3 DNA follows: TGTGCCAGCAGCTTATTAGCGAGTCTTGGACAGGGGAGGAACGAGCAGTACTTC. It translates to CASSLLASLGQGRNEQYF.

The chain carries TRBV7-9 and TRBJ2-5, with D maybe TRBD2 (6 bases). V shed 2 bases and J shed 9 bases, with 16 bases lying between them. The germline CDR1 and CDR2 sequences are SEHNR and FQNEAQ (reference sequence). The CDR3 totals 14 residues. This CDR3 reads CASSLPAGQWAQYF. The CDR3 coding sequence is TGTGCCAGCAGCTTACCAGCGGGCCAATGGGCCCAGTACTTC. Variable domain in full (rest from reference TRBV7-9 and TRBJ2-5): DTGVSQNPRHKITKRGQNVTFRCDPISEHNRLYWYRQTLGQGPEFLTYFQNEAQLEKSRLLSDRFSAERPKGSFSTLEIQRTEQGDSAMYLCASSLPAGQWAQYFGPGTRLLVL.

This sequence joins TRBV7-2 and TRBJ2-3; TRBD2 might be the D (6 bases). The CDR3 has 15 amino acids. Trimming shortened V by 5 bases and J by 3 bases, and 15 bases separated the two germline ends. Germline V gives CDR1 SGHTA, CDR2 FQGNSA. CDR3 DNA: TGTGCCAGCAGCCCAGGTGGAGGGGATACAGATACGCAGTATTTT. It yields the protein CASSPGGGDTDTQYF.

In this sample, this clone turned up once. This chain joins TRBV5-6 and TRBJ1-5, with TRBD1 as a possible D gene (5 bases). V lost 4 bases and J 10 bases, leaving 21 bases between the germline ends. The CDR3 sequence is 15 residues long. Germline CDR1 and CDR2: SGHDT and YYEEEE. The CDR3, as DNA: TGTGCCAGCAGCCTTATCCGGGACTCCTGGGAACCCCAGCATTTT. Translating gives CASSLIRDSWEPQHF.

There are a few counts of this clone. V gene TRBV2 combines with J gene TRBJ2-6; tentatively, D is TRBD1 (6 bases). Germline CDR1 is SNHLY and CDR2 is FYNNEI. The V and J ends lost 6 bases and 0 bases respectively, with 18 bases between them. CDR3 length: 18 residues. CDR3 coding DNA: TGTGCCAGCAGCCGGACAGCATTTTCGTTCTCTGGGGCCAACGTCCTGACTTTC. The encoded protein is CASSRTAFSFSGANVLTF.

The chain links TRBV7-8 to TRBJ2-7; possibly TRBD2 for D (6 bases). The germline CDR1 and CDR2 sequences are SGHVS and FQNEAQ. Trimming cost V 1 base and J 2 bases, with 18 bases left between them. The CDR3 runs 17 residues. This CDR3 reads CASSLDRRDFLTYEQYF. As DNA, the CDR3 is TGTGCCAGCAGCTTAGACCGGCGGGACTTTTTGACCTACGAGCAGTACTTC.

V usage is TRBV6-6 and J usage is TRBJ2-1; TRBD2 matches 8 bases. CDR3 length equals 15 residues. V shed 2 bases and J 5 bases; nucleotides not matched to a gene: 5. The germline V gene encodes CDR1 MNHNY and CDR2 SVGAGI (reference sequence). The CDR3, as DNA: TGTGCCAGCAGTTACGCGGTAGCGGGAAACAATGAGCAGTTCTTC. It specifies CASSYAVAGNNEQFF.

The chain uses TRBV18 and TRBJ2-3; D possibly corresponds to TRBD2 (5 bases). Between the trimmed V and J ends, which lost 6 bases and 6 bases, there was a span of 13 bases. Germline CDR1 is KGHSH and CDR2 is LQKENI. The CDR3 loop spans 13 amino acids. The CDR3 sequence is CASSITRTDTQYF. The CDR3 DNA reads as TGTGCCAGCTCCATAACTAGAACCGATACGCAGTATTTT.

The V gene is TRBV28, the J gene TRBJ2-7; 12 bases are shared with TRBD2. Looked up from germline, CDR1 is MDHEN and CDR2 is SYDVKM. There are 17 residues in the CDR3. The V gene end was trimmed by 0 bases and the J gene end by 2 bases; junction bases not matched to a gene: 5. The CDR3 DNA follows: TGTGCCAGCAGTTTATGGGGGGGACTAGCGGGTCCCTACGAGCAGTACTTC. It specifies CASSLWGGLAGPYEQYF.

Remarks on this clone: The sample has other DNA sequences that encode this CDR3 too. This chain links TRBV7-9 with TRBJ1-2; no firm D call. CDR1 is SEHNR and CDR2 is FQNEAQ in the germline V gene (reference sequence). V lost 0 bases and J 4 bases, leaving 6 bases between the germline ends. This CDR3 has 13 amino acids. CDR3 nucleotides: TGTGCCAGCAGCTTAGCGCGGAGCTATGGCTACACCTTC. Translating gives CASSLARSYGYTF.

The J gene is TRBJ1-4, the V gene TRBV29-1; D remains unclear. The CDR3 extends over 13 amino acids. The germline V and J ends were trimmed by 6 bases and 3 bases, with 11 bases remaining between them. Germline-derived CDR1 and CDR2 are SQVTM and ANQGSEA. The CDR3 sequence is CSVSVAANEKLFF. DNA for the CDR3: TGCAGCGTCTCGGTTGCGGCTAATGAAAAACTGTTTTTT.